The 17 T cell receptor beta chains in this list originate from one sample, sequenced in a study of T-cell memory formation after mild COVID-19. TCRdb redid the calling of the 5' RACE reads with MiXCR, one entry per CDR3 protein. Among 300,000 to 350,000 distinct CDR3 sequences listed, approximately 14% were seen once. The sample comprised PBMCs or a T cell subset sorted from them (not recorded which). All receptors derive from a man aged 18 to 30 who had mild COVID-19 (a few samples of this study predate the infection). Cell type and time point are not known.

J is TRBJ1-2 and V is TRBV5-6, with TRBD1 matching over 8 bases. Germline V gene sequence: CDR1 SGHDT, CDR2 YYEEEE. This CDR3 contains 13 residues. Trimming removed 3 bases from V and 3 bases from J; junction bases left unmatched: 1. The CDR3 region has the DNA TGTGCCAGCAGCTGGGGACAGGACTATGGCTACACCTTC. Its translation: CASSWGQDYGYTF.

The sample holds a few counts of this clonotype. J is TRBJ1-1 and V is TRBV6-1; no reliable D call. This CDR3 spans 14 amino acids. Looked up from germline, CDR1 is MNHNS and CDR2 is SASEGT. Trimming removed 0 bases at V and 4 bases at J, with 9 bases between. This chain's CDR3 is CASSEARRSTEAFF. The DNA for the CDR3 is TGTGCCAGCAGTGAAGCTAGAAGGAGCACTGAAGCTTTCTTT.

The chain couples TRBV7-2 to TRBJ2-2; TRBD2 might be the D (6 bases). The V and J ends lost 5 bases and 4 bases respectively, with 8 bases between them. The CDR3 contains 13 residues. Germline CDR1 and CDR2: SGHTA and FQGNSA. CDR3 sequence reads: CASSRDFTGELFF. The CDR3 coding sequence is TGTGCCAGCAGCCGGGACTTCACCGGGGAGCTGTTTTTT. Looking up the rest from reference TRBV7-2 and TRBJ2-2 gives the full variable domain: GAGVSQSPSNKVTEKGKDVELRCDPISGHTALYWYRQSLGQGLEFLIYFQGNSAPDKSGLPSDRFSAERTGGSVSTLTIQRTQQEDSAVYLCASSRDFTGELFFGEGSRLTVL.

The chain is built from TRBV6-2 or TRBV6-3 and TRBJ2-1, with 13 bases matching TRBD2. Unmatched junction bases numbered 7, after V lost 7 bases and J lost 10 bases. CDR1 and CDR2 (germline): MNHEY, SVGEGT. This CDR3 has 14 residues. The CDR3 sequence: CASTLLAGGNEQFF. CDR3 in DNA: TGTGCCAGCACCCTACTAGCGGGGGGGAACGAGCAGTTCTTC.

This clonotype occurred a few times. J is TRBJ1-5 and V is TRBV5-1; D not resolved. Germline CDR1 is SGHRS and CDR2 is YFSETQ. This CDR3 has 13 residues. Between the trimmed V and J ends, which lost 7 bases and 3 bases, there was a span of 11 bases. In DNA form, the CDR3 reads TGCGCCAGCGGGGAAGATATCAATCAGCCCCAGCATTTT. Translating it yields CASGEDINQPQHF.

This clonotype has a handful of counts. V usage is TRBV12-3 or TRBV12-4 and J usage is TRBJ1-1; D is unclear. The CDR3 length is 12 residues. Between the trimmed V and J ends, which lost 6 bases and 8 bases, there was a span of 13 bases. As DNA, the CDR3 is TGTGCCAGCAGCCCAACTTTAGCAGAAGCTTTCTTT. Translated, it gives CASSPTLAEAFF.

This clonotype was recorded at least ten times. This sequence joins TRBV7-8 and TRBJ2-3; unclear D gene. In germline, CDR1 is SGHVS, CDR2 FQNEAQ. The CDR3 runs 14 residues. Trimming took 2 bases from V and 0 from J, leaving 6 bases between them. CDR3: CASSLQASTDTQYF. The CDR3 DNA reads TGTGCCAGCAGCTTACAGGCTAGCACAGATACGCAGTATTTT. The entire variable domain, with the rest obtained from reference TRBV7-8 and TRBJ2-3, is as follows: GAGVSQSPRYKVAKRGQDVALRCDPISGHVSLFWYQQALGQGPEFLTYFQNEAQLDKSGLPSDRFFAERPEGSVSTLKIQRTQQEDSAVYLCASSLQASTDTQYFGPGTRLTVL.

This clonotype has a count of ten or more. The rearrangement uses TRBV7-2 and TRBJ2-7, with D possibly matching TRBD1 (6 bases). V was clipped by 5 bases and J by 6 bases, with 14 bases between them. The germline V gene encodes CDR1 SGHTA and CDR2 FQGNSA. CDR3 length equals 13 residues. CDR3 in amino acids: CASSVNRDGEQYF. The CDR3 nucleotides read TGTGCCAGCAGCGTGAACAGGGATGGCGAGCAGTACTTC. The full variable domain, rest sourced from reference TRBV7-2 and TRBJ2-7, is GAGVSQSPSNKVTEKGKDVELRCDPISGHTALYWYRQSLGQGLEFLIYFQGNSAPDKSGLPSDRFSAERTGGSVSTLTIQRTQQEDSAVYLCASSVNRDGEQYFGPGTRLTVT.

This clonotype showed up many times. The chain uses TRBV11-2 and TRBJ2-2; the D call may be TRBD1 or TRBD2 (5 bases each). CDR3 length equals 14 residues. The germline V gene has CDR1 SGHAT and CDR2 FQNNGV. V was clipped by 6 bases and J by 4 bases, with 12 bases between them. The CDR3 region has the DNA TGTGCCAGCAGAAGTCCGGGGACCACCGGGGAGCTGTTTTTT. Translated: CASRSPGTTGELFF.

V is TRBV3-1 and J is TRBJ2-2, with 11 bases that match TRBD2. CDR3 length: 15 amino acids. Germline V gene sequence: CDR1 LGHDT, CDR2 YNNKEL (reference sequence). V lost 6 bases, J lost 7 bases, and 7 bases stayed unmatched. CDR3 residues: CASSRLAGFDGELFF. In DNA, the CDR3 is TGTGCCAGCAGTCGACTAGCGGGGTTCGACGGGGAGCTGTTTTTT.

V usage is TRBV20-1 and J usage is TRBJ2-7; either TRBD1 or TRBD2 may fit D (5 bases each). The length of the CDR3 is 13 residues. Per germline, CDR1 DFQATT and CDR2 SNEGSKA (reference sequence). V lost 1 base and J lost 3, with 10 bases in between. The CDR3 DNA reads as TGCAGTGCTAGAGCCGGGGCAGGCTACGAGCAGTACTTC. It specifies CSARAGAGYEQYF.

The V call is TRBV20-1, the J call TRBJ2-4; perhaps TRBD1 as D (5 bases). The CDR3 covers 13 residues. Trimming took off 6 bases at V and 5 bases at J, with 14 bases between the two ends. CDR1 is DFQATT and CDR2 is SNEGSKA in the germline V gene (reference sequence). The DNA of the CDR3 is TGCAGTGCAGAAGGACACCTACAAAACATTCAGTACTTC. This codes for CSAEGHLQNIQYF.

This chain joins TRBV20-1 and TRBJ1-2, with D maybe TRBD1 (5 bases). Germline V lookup: CDR1 DFQATT, CDR2 SNEGSKA (reference sequence). V lost 5 bases and J lost 3, with 25 bases in between. This CDR3 has 17 amino acids. Here the CDR3 DNA reads TGCAGTGCTCAAGACCCATCATCAAAAAAAGGGGACTATGGCTACACCTTC. Encoded protein: CSAQDPSSKKGDYGYTF.

This chain links TRBV13 with TRBJ1-2; 11 positions match TRBD1. J was trimmed by 8 bases and V by 4 bases; bases with no gene match: 6. Germline values: CDR1 PRHDT, CDR2 FYEKMQ (reference sequence). This CDR3 contains 14 residues. CDR3 in DNA: TGTGCCAGCAGCTCGGACAGGGGGCGAAGCGGCTACACCTTC. Encoded protein: CASSSDRGRSGYTF.

This clonotype has a handful of counts. The chain has TRBV12-3 or TRBV12-4 and TRBJ1-5; D possibly corresponds to TRBD1 (5 bases). V lost 2 bases, J lost 0 bases, and 8 bases lay in between. The CDR3 runs to 15 residues. CDR3 DNA sequence: TGTGCCAGCAGTTTACAGGGTTATAGCAATCAGCCCCAGCATTTT. It encodes CASSLQGYSNQPQHF.

V gene TRBV6-5 combines with J gene TRBJ2-5, with a weak D call TRBD1 (6 bases). Germline CDR1 MNHEY, CDR2 SVGAGI. V lost 5 bases, J lost 3 bases, and 13 bases lay in between. The CDR3 is 14 amino acids. The CDR3 nucleotides read TGTGCCAGCAGTGAACAGGGATCGAAAGAGACCCAGTACTTC. This translates into CASSEQGSKETQYF.

The chain recombines TRBV12-3 or TRBV12-4 with TRBJ2-7; 8 bases match TRBD1. V was clipped by 3 bases and J by 4 bases; unmatched bases: 8. The CDR3 totals 15 residues. CDR3 sequence reads: CASSFRSGGGYEQYF. Here the CDR3 DNA reads TGTGCCAGCAGTTTTAGGTCAGGGGGCGGGTACGAGCAGTACTTC.